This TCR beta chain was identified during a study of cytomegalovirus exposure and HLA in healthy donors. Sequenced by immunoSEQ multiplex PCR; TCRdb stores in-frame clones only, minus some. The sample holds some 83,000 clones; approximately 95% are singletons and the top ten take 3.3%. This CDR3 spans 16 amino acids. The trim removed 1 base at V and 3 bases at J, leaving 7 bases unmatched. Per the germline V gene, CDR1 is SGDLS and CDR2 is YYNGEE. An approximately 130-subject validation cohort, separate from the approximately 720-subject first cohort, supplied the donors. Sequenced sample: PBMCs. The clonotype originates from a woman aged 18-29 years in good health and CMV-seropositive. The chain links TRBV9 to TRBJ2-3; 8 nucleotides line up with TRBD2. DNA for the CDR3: TGTGCCAGCAGCGTAACCACTAGCGGACGGACAGATACGCAGTATTTT. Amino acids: CASSVTTSGRTDTQYF. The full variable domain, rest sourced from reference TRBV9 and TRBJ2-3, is DSGVTQTPKHLITATGQRVTLRCSPRSGDLSVYWYQQSLDQGLQFLIQYYNGEERAKGNILERFSAQQFPDLHSELNLSSLELGDSALYFCASSVTTSGRTDTQYFGPGTRLTVL.